These T cell receptor beta chains were read from a single sample in a study of blood T cell repertoires in COVID-19. Here immunoSEQ multiplex PCR was the method, and the copy in TCRdb shows in-frame clones only, minus some. The table has about 150,000 clones, about 87% seen once. Sequences were obtained from peripheral blood. The receptors were sampled from a human donor with COVID-19, enrolled during active disease. The donor label of this sample is uncertain. Both conserved end residues are part of each CDR3.

J: TRBJ1-1; V: TRBV6-5; CDR3: CATRGGLNTEAFF
J: TRBJ2-6; V: TRBV27; CDR3: CASRAYSGANVLTF
J: TRBJ1-1; V: TRBV6-5; CDR3: CASIQQGVGTEAFF
J: TRBJ1-1; V: TRBV19; CDR3: CASTPWRDRNTEAFF
J: TRBJ2-6; V: TRBV19; CDR3: CASSLGTAGANVLTF
J: TRBJ1-5; V: TRBV4-1; CDR3: CASSQRHQQGPVWPQHF
J: TRBJ1-2; V: TRBV5-6; CDR3: CASSRDRTGGYTF
J: TRBJ2-7; V: TRBV6-5; CDR3: CASSNRFTYEQYF
J: TRBJ2-7; V: TRBV27; CDR3: CASSAPGQGRYEQYF
J: TRBJ2-7; V: TRBV11-2; CDR3: CASSLVGGKFSYEQYF
J: TRBJ1-2; V: TRBV5-6; CDR3: CASSWGQGPFRDGYTF
J: TRBJ1-6; V: TRBV27; CDR3: CASSLQNNSPLHF
J: TRBJ2-2; V: TRBV6-5; CDR3: CASIPGQGNTGELFF
J: TRBJ1-1; V: TRBV7-9; CDR3: CASSFNMNTEAFF
J: TRBJ2-7; V: TRBV6-1; CDR3: CASSEEASGGAVEQYF
J: TRBJ2-3; V: TRBV6-5; CDR3: CASSRGSTDTQYF
J: TRBJ2-7; V: TRBV27; CDR3: CASSPSRGAHEQYF
J: TRBJ1-2; V: TRBV6-1; CDR3: CASSEFGNYGYTF
J: TRBJ2-1; V: TRBV7-2; CDR3: CASSPQSGLHNEQFF
J: TRBJ2-7; V: TRBV5-1; CDR3: CASSLSPPDRFYNEQYF
J: TRBJ2-7; V: TRBV5-1; CDR3: CASSSDRESYEQYF
J: TRBJ1-4; V: TRBV15; CDR3: CATSRDLTNEKLFF
J: TRBJ2-1; V: TRBV10-3; CDR3: CAIRETVSSYNEQFF
J: TRBJ1-1; V: TRBV11-1; CDR3: CASSFIGEGEAFF
J: TRBJ1-1; V: TRBV2; CDR3: CARSVDSEAFF
J: TRBJ1-3; V: TRBV5-1; CDR3: CASSLEDRETTIYF
J: TRBJ2-3; V: TRBV14; CDR3: CASSHRQVVDTQYF
J: TRBJ1-3; V: TRBV9; CDR3: CASNGELGNTIYF
J: TRBJ2-7; V: TRBV6-4; CDR3: CASRADHWGPYEQYF
J: TRBJ1-1; V: TRBV5-1; CDR3: CASSWDRTDTEAFF
J: TRBJ2-1; V: TRBV10-3; CDR3: CAISDPGLAQFF
J: TRBJ2-5; V: TRBV25-1; CDR3: CASSEPGQGPSQTQYF
J: TRBJ2-6; V: TRBV10-3; CDR3: CAIKPYSGANVLTF
J: TRBJ1-4; V: TRBV19; CDR3: CASSLDTATNEKLFF
J: TRBJ2-5; V: TRBV19; CDR3: CASSRGLAGGPVPQETQYF
J: TRBJ2-1; V: TRBV5-1; CDR3: CASRFGLNNEQFF